The text below deals with one TCR beta chain. Since a much larger clone is just one base distant, this may be a read error. These data originate in a study of shared clonotypes between healthy human individuals. As defined, naive CD8 cells were CD45RO-negative and positively selected for CCR7, with terminally differentiated effector memory CD45RA+ cells excluded. Repertoires were generated with immunoSEQ multiplex PCR, while TCRdb's copy carries only in-frame clones and drops some. The table shows about 2 million clones, with roughly 94% occurring only once. This CDR3 region has 12 residues. Trimming took off 1 base at V and 1 base at J, with 4 bases between the two ends. CDR1 and CDR2 (germline): GTSNPN, SVGIG (reference sequence).

The source of this sequence is a man between 18 and 35 years old in good health. Specimen: naive CD8+ T cells sorted from blood. This sequence joins TRBV30 and TRBJ1-1; D is unresolved. The CDR3 reads CAWSETNTEAFF. The CDR3 region has the DNA TGTGCCTGGAGTGAGACGAACACTGAAGCTTTCTTT. Using reference TRBV30 and TRBJ1-1 for the parts outside the CDR3, the full variable domain is SQTIHQWPATLVQPVGSPLSLECTVEGTSNPNLYWYRQAAGRGLQLLFYSVGIGQISSEVPQNLSASRPQDRQFILSSKKLLLSDSGFYLCAWSETNTEAFFGQGTRLTVV.